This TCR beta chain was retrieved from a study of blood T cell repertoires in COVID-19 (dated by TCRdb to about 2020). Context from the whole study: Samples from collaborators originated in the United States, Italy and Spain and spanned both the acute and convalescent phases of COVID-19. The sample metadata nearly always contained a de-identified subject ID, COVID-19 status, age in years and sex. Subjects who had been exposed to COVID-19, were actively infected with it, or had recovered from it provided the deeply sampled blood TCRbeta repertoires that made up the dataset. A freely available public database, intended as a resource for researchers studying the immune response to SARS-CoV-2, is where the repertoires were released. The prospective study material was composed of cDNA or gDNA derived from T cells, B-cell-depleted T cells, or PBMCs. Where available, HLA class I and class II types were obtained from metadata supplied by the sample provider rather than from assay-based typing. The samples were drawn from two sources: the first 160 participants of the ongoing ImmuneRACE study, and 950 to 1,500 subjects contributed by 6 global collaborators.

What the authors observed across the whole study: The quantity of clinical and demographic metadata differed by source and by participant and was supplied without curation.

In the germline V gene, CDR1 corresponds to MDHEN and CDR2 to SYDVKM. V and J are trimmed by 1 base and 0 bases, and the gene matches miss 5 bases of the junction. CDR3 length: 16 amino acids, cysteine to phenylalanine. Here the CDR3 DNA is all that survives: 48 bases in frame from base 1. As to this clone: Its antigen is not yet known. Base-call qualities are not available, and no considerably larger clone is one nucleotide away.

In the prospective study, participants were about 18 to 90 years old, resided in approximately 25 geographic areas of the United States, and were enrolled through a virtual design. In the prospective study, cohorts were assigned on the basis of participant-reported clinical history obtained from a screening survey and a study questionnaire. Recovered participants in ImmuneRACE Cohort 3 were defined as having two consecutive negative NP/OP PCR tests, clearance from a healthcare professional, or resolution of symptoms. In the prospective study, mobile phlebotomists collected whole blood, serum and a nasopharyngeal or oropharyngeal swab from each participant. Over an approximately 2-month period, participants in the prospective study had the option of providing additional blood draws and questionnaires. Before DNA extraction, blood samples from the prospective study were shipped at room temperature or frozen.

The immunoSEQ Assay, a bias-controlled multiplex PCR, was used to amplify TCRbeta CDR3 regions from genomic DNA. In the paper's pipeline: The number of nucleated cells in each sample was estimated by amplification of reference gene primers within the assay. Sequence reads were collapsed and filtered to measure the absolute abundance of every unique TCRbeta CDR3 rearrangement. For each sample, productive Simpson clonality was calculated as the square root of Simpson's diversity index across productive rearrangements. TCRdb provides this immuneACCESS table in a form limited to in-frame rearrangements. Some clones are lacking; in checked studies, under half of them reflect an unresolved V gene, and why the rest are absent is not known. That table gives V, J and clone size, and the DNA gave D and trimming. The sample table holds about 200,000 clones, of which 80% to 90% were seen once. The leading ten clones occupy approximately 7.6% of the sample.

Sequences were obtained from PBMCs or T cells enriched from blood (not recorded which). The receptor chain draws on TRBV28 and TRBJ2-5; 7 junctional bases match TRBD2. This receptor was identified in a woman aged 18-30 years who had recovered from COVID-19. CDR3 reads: CASSLSSGEYQETQYF. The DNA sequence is TGTGCCAGCAGTTTATCGAGCGGGGAGTACCAAGAGACCCAGTACTTC.